A selection of T cell receptor beta chains follows, all from one sample in a study of identical twins. TCRdb redid the calling of the 5' RACE reads with MiXCR, one entry per CDR3 protein. The sample lists roughly 720,000 distinct CDR3 sequences, 15% to 20% occurring once. These data also formed part of another study, on T cells expressing NK-cell markers.

The sequenced sample was PBMCs. The receptors originated from a woman between 18 and 29 years old in good health. The CDR3 runs from the conserved cysteine through the conserved F or W. The D gene is left open where the match is weak. Clone size appears in some rows only: once, few, many, or a class for an expanded clone.

clone_size,j_call,v_call,d_call,cdr3_nt,cdr3_aa
-,TRBJ1-1,TRBV4-3,TRBD1,TGCGCCAGCAGCCCGTGGACAGGGGGCAGAGGGACTGAAGCTTTCTTT,CASSPWTGGRGTEAFF
-,TRBJ2-5,TRBV7-2,-,TGTGCCAGCAGCGAGGGACTCCCGTACCAAGAGACCCAGTACTTC,CASSEGLPYQETQYF
-,TRBJ1-5,TRBV6-5,-,TGTGCCAGCAGTTACAGTACAGGGCCCAATCAGCCCCAGCATTTT,CASSYSTGPNQPQHF
-,TRBJ1-2,TRBV2,-,TGTGCCAGCAGTGAAGGGCGGCACTATGGCTACACCTTC,CASSEGRHYGYTF
many,TRBJ1-6,TRBV15,-,TGTGCCACCAGCAGAGATCCAGGCTATAATTCACCCCTCCACTTT,CATSRDPGYNSPLHF
-,TRBJ1-2,TRBV20-1,-,TGCAGTGCTAGTAAGGGGGTGACCTATGGCTACACCTTC,CSASKGVTYGYTF
few,TRBJ2-1,TRBV7-9,TRBD2,TGTGCCAGCAGCGTCACTAGCGTCTCCTACAATGAGCAGTTCTTC,CASSVTSVSYNEQFF
-,TRBJ2-6,TRBV5-1,-,TGCGCCAGCAGCTTGCCCGTTATTTCTGGGGCCAACGTCCTGACTTTC,CASSLPVISGANVLTF
few,TRBJ2-1,TRBV7-9,TRBD2,TGTGCCAGCAGCTATAGCGGGAGCCAATACAATGAGCAGTTCTTC,CASSYSGSQYNEQFF
few,TRBJ2-2,TRBV5-1,TRBD2,TGCGCCAGCAGCCCCACCCCCGGACTAGCGGGAGGCACCGGGGAGCTGTTTTTT,CASSPTPGLAGGTGELFF
few,TRBJ2-5,TRBV5-1,TRBD2,TGCGCCAGCAGCTTGGCCGCTCGTAGCGGGGGGCCCGAGACCCAGTACTTC,CASSLAARSGGPETQYF
-,TRBJ2-2,TRBV12-3/TRBV12-4,TRBD2,TGTGCCAGCAGCACTAAAGGACTAGCGGGTTCGACCGGGGAGCTGTTTTTT,CASSTKGLAGSTGELFF
-,TRBJ2-7,TRBV7-9,TRBD1,TGTGCCAGCAGCCGCCAAAGATTGGACAGGGGCACCGAGCAGTACTTC,CASSRQRLDRGTEQYF
few,TRBJ2-1,TRBV6-2/TRBV6-3,TRBD2,TGTGCCAGCAGTTTCGGGACTAGGAAGGTTGAGCAGTTCTTC,CASSFGTRKVEQFF
few,TRBJ2-7,TRBV20-1,TRBD2,TGCAGTGCTAGAGGAAAGCGGGAACGCTACGAGCAGTACTTC,CSARGKRERYEQYF
few,TRBJ2-7,TRBV18,-,TGTGCCAGCTCACCCTCGACGGTCGAGCAGTACTTC,CASSPSTVEQYF
-,TRBJ2-1,TRBV18,TRBD2,TGTGCCAGCTCACCACCGCGGGGGAAATCCTACAATGAGCAGTTCTTC,CASSPPRGKSYNEQFF
many,TRBJ2-3,TRBV12-3/TRBV12-4,-,TGTGCCAGCAAGCCAGAGTGGGGGGCAGGAGATACGCAGTATTTT,CASKPEWGAGDTQYF
-,TRBJ2-5,TRBV20-1,TRBD2,TGCAGTGGGGGAGCGGGGGACATAGGGGCCCAGTACTTC,CSGGAGDIGAQYF
few,TRBJ1-1,TRBV6-5,-,TGTGCCACCTTGGACGGAACGTTGAAAGCTTTCTTT,CATLDGTLKAFF
few,TRBJ1-4,TRBV5-5,-,TGTGCCAGCAGCACTGGGACGAGCGGTGAAAAACTGTTTTTT,CASSTGTSGEKLFF
-,TRBJ1-6,TRBV6-4,-,TGTGCCAGCAGTGACTTAAGATTAGGCTCACCCCTCCACTTT,CASSDLRLGSPLHF
-,TRBJ2-7,TRBV13,-,TGTGCCAGCAGACATCAGACAGAGATGACCTACGAGCAGTACTTC,CASRHQTEMTYEQYF
-,TRBJ2-1,TRBV12-3/TRBV12-4,TRBD2,TGTGCCAGCAGCCCCGGGGGGGCTCTCTACAATGAGCAGTTCTTC,CASSPGGALYNEQFF
-,TRBJ2-5,TRBV6-5,-,TGTGCCAGCAGTTCCCCTTCCAGGGTGAGGGAGACCCAGTACTTC,CASSSPSRVRETQYF
-,TRBJ2-3,TRBV29-1,-,TGCAGCGTTGAAGAAGGGGTAGCAGATACGCAGTATTTT,CSVEEGVADTQYF
-,TRBJ1-2,TRBV5-1,TRBD1,TGCGCCAGCAGCTTCCCAGACAGGGAGGCGGATGGCTACACCTTC,CASSFPDREADGYTF
-,TRBJ2-7,TRBV7-2,-,TGTGCCAGCAGCTTTTCTCCTAGTGTGGAGCAGTACTTC,CASSFSPSVEQYF
many,TRBJ1-5,TRBV7-6,TRBD1,TGTGCCAGCAGCATAGGGACAGGGTGGAGCAATCAGCCCCAGCATTTT,CASSIGTGWSNQPQHF